Presented here are 17 T cell receptor beta chains from one specimen sequenced in a study of immune evolution from preneoplasia to lung adenocarcinoma. Clones were read by immunoSEQ multiplex PCR, and TCRdb kept only the in-frame ones, dropping some. The profile shows approximately 15,000 clones, 85% of them singletons. The sample comprised FFPE lung adenocarcinoma in situ tissue. The source of these receptors is a donor at least 70 years old with lung adenocarcinoma.

The chain links TRBV30 to TRBJ1-1, with 7 bases identical to TRBD1. The V and J ends lost 1 base and 2 bases, in that order; junction bases with no gene match: 1. Germline assignment: CDR1 GTSNPN and CDR2 SVGIG (reference sequence). The CDR3 loop spans 13 amino acids. CDR3 in amino acids: CAWSGDSNTEAFF. Written as DNA, the CDR3 is TGTGCCTGGAGTGGGGACAGTAACACTGAAGCTTTCTTT.

Concerning this clone: The same CDR3 is also encoded by other DNA sequences in this sample. The rearrangement uses TRBV6-5 and TRBJ1-1; no definite D call. The length of the CDR3 is 14 residues. In germline, CDR1 is MNHEY, CDR2 SVGAGI. Between the trimmed V and J ends, which lost 0 bases and 11 bases, there was a span of 16 bases. CDR3 loop: CASSYSLGLGGAFF. CDR3 nucleotide sequence: TGTGCCAGCAGTTACTCGTTAGGACTCGGTGGGGCTTTCTTT.

The chain couples TRBV5-6 to TRBJ1-2; D remains ambiguous. V lost 0 bases and J lost 4, with 10 bases in between. Germline lookup yields CDR1 SGHDT and CDR2 YYEEEE. CDR3 length equals 14 residues. This CDR3 reads CASSLVPHSYGYTF. The CDR3 DNA reads TGTGCCAGCAGCTTGGTACCACACAGCTATGGCTACACCTTC.

The chain joins TRBV5-4 to TRBJ2-5; 8 nucleotides align to TRBD2. This CDR3 spans 13 amino acids. The V gene's germline CDR1 is SGHNT and CDR2 YYREEE (reference sequence). V lost 4 bases, J lost 3 bases, and 2 bases stayed unmatched. The DNA for the CDR3 is TGTGCCAGCAGCATACTAGCGGAAGAGACCCAGTACTTC. Amino acid sequence: CASSILAEETQYF.

The rearrangement links TRBV27 to TRBJ2-1, with 13 positions matching TRBD2. The J segment lost 9 bases and the V segment lost 5 bases, leaving 13 bases of the junction unmatched. From germline, CDR1 is MNHEY and CDR2 SMNVEV (reference sequence). The CDR3 totals 17 residues. For the CDR3, the DNA is TGTGCCAGCAGTGGCGGTCCCGGACTAGCGGGAGCCGGTGAGCAGTTCTTC. Protein: CASSGGPGLAGAGEQFF.

The rearrangement links TRBV4-1 to TRBJ1-1; D is undetermined. The CDR3 contains 13 residues. Germline V gene sequence: CDR1 MGHRA, CDR2 YSYEKL. V was pared by 8 bases and J by 6 bases, with 16 bases between. Here the CDR3 DNA reads TGCGCCAGCGGTCCGGAGGGAAGATCTGAAGCTTTCTTT. Residues: CASGPEGRSEAFF.

The rearrangement joins TRBV19 to TRBJ2-7; D is possibly TRBD1 (5 bases). The CDR3 contains 15 residues. Trimming took off 3 bases at V and 6 bases at J, with 18 bases between the two ends. The germline V gene has CDR1 LNHDA and CDR2 SQIVND (reference sequence). CDR3 in amino acids: CASSIGEAGLPEQYF. CDR3 bases: TGTGCCAGTAGTATCGGCGAGGCAGGGCTTCCCGAGCAGTACTTC.

In DNA, the CDR3 is TGCAGTGCTAGAGATGCCGAGCAGTACTTC. It is translated as CSARDAEQYF. J is TRBJ2-7 and V is TRBV20-1, with D unclear. This CDR3 is built from 10 residues. V lost 0 bases, J lost 6 bases, and 3 bases lay in between. From germline, CDR1 is DFQATT and CDR2 SNEGSKA (reference sequence).

The J gene is TRBJ2-3, the V gene TRBV2, with D hard to call. CDR3 size: 11 residues. Looked up from germline, CDR1 is SNHLY and CDR2 is FYNNEI. V was pared by 8 bases and J by 3 bases, with 6 bases between. The CDR3 coding sequence is TGTGCCAGCGAAGGAACAGATACGCAGTATTTT. It codes for CASEGTDTQYF.

This clone showed up just once. This chain joins TRBV6-5 and TRBJ1-2, with D possibly matching TRBD1 (5 bases). Germline values: CDR1 MNHEY, CDR2 SVGAGI. Trimming took off 6 bases at V and 5 bases at J, with 19 bases between the two ends. This CDR3 has 15 residues. This CDR3 reads CASSRTPGHNYGYTF. The CDR3 DNA reads TGTGCCAGCAGCCGCACTCCAGGGCATAATTATGGCTACACCTTC.

V and J are TRBV5-5 and TRBJ2-1, with D perhaps TRBD1 (6 bases). There are 15 residues in the CDR3. V was pared by 2 bases and J by 1 base, with 10 bases between. The germline CDR1 and CDR2 sequences are SGHKS and YYEKEE (reference sequence). CDR3 loop: CASSLQGLSYNEQFF. CDR3 nucleotides: TGTGCCAGCAGCTTACAGGGTTTATCCTACAATGAGCAGTTCTTC.

V is TRBV21-1 and J is TRBJ2-6; the D segment call TRBD2 is taken from the table without a DNA check. TRBV21-1 is listed as a pseudogene. This CDR3 has 16 amino acids. In DNA form, the CDR3 reads TGTGCCAGCAGCAAACCGGGAGGGGTTGGGGCCAACGTCCTGACTTTC. It is translated as CASSKPGGVGANVLTF.

The chain recombines TRBV27 with TRBJ2-4; D perhaps matches TRBD2 (6 bases). The V gene's germline CDR1 is MNHEY and CDR2 SMNVEV (reference sequence). CDR3 length: 17 amino acids. Between the trimmed V and J ends, which lost 5 bases and 1 base, there was a span of 18 bases. The CDR3 protein is CASSTYMRGVAKNIQYF. DNA of the CDR3: TGTGCCAGCAGTACCTACATGCGGGGAGTGGCCAAAAACATTCAGTACTTC.

V and J are TRBV6-5 and TRBJ2-2; D is undetermined. CDR3 length: 13 residues. V lost 10 bases and J lost 2, with 11 bases in between. Germline V gene lookup returns CDR1 MNHEY and CDR2 SVGAGI. CDR3 region: CATGPINTGELFF. The CDR3 DNA reads as TGTGCCACTGGGCCGATTAACACCGGGGAGCTGTTTTTT.

This CDR3 is CASSLYSANYGYTF. CDR3 nucleotide sequence: TGTGCCAGCAGCTTGTACAGTGCTAACTATGGCTACACCTTC. The chain uses TRBV5-8 and TRBJ1-2; D gene uncertain. The CDR3 spans 14 residues. V was pared by 1 base and J by 0 bases, with 7 bases between. Germline loops: CDR1 SGHTS, CDR2 YDEGEE.

This rearrangement joins TRBV10-3 to TRBJ1-1; D remains unclear. CDR1 and CDR2 (germline): ENHRY, SYGVKD. With 2 bases removed from V and 7 bases from J, the gap between germline ends came to 8 bases. CDR3 size: 12 residues. CDR3 sequence: CAISEDQREAFF. CDR3 DNA: TGTGCCATCAGTGAGGACCAACGTGAAGCTTTCTTT.

V and J are TRBV30 and TRBJ1-3, with 7 bases fitting TRBD1. The germline CDR1 and CDR2 sequences are GTSNPN and SVGIG (reference sequence). The length of the CDR3 is 17 residues. V trimming: 5 bases; J trimming: 0 bases; junction bases outside the gene matches: 13. In nucleotides, the CDR3 is TGTGCCTGGCGTAGGACAGGTGGCAGACTCTCTGGAAACACCATATATTTT. Protein product: CAWRRTGGRLSGNTIYF. The full variable domain, rest sourced from reference TRBV30 and TRBJ1-3, is SQTIHQWPATLVQPVGSPLSLECTVEGTSNPNLYWYRQAAGRGLQLLFYSVGIGQISSEVPQNLSASRPQDRQFILSSKKLLLSDSGFYLCAWRRTGGRLSGNTIYFGEGSWLTVV.